This TCR beta chain was identified during a study of T cell repertoires in cytomegalovirus infection (dated by TCRdb to between 2019 and 2020). Study-level background: Because public TCR beta signatures pointed to carriage of CMV infection together with the matching HLA type, the HLA type of each donor mattered for the analysis. The research as a whole found: Cumulative frequency of public TCR beta family members discriminated carriers of CMV infection plus the relevant HLA type in this cohort and an independent approximately 370-donor cohort. In the ex vivo response, HLA-C-restricted CMV-specific TCR beta clonotypes were dominant, and in two of eight donors the single most frequent clonotype came from this HLA-C-restricted group.

This clonotype was counted many times. No cognate antigen has been identified for it. Base qualities are not at hand, and no much larger clone is one base apart. These reads were obtained on an Illumina HiSeq 1500. Using fastp trimming at Q25 and MiXCR clonotype assembly, TCRdb reanalyzed the public sequencing data and kept in-frame beta chains. When rows share a CDR3 protein, they turn into one entry using the most common DNA and genes. A total of 200,000 to 300,000 distinct CDR3 sequences appear in this sample, 8% to 9.5% of them only once. Of the sample, about 14% falls within the top ten clones. V was cut back by 8 bases and J by 7 bases, leaving a gap of 15 bases between them. The CDR3 runs 14 residues from the cysteine to the phenylalanine. Only the CDR3 DNA stays, 42 bases, in frame from base 1. The germline V gene provides CDR1 MNHEY and CDR2 SVGEGT.

Rearrangement joined TRBV6-2 or TRBV6-3 to TRBJ1-6; possibly the D gene is TRBD1, per 6 matching bases. The sequence came from a human donor in good health (CMV status not recorded). Some clones in this sample may be carry-over from other donors' samples. The source material was PBMCs. Here is the DNA: TGTGCCAGCTTCCAGGGGAGCTGGAATTCACCCCTCCACTTT. Its protein reads: CASFQGSWNSPLHF.